This T cell receptor beta chain was sequenced during a study of Ad26.COV2.S vaccination and SARS-CoV-2 variants. Turning to the study itself: Dosing was one shot or two shots 56 days apart.

This clone has more than one count but fewer than ten. As yet, its antigen is unknown. Sample treatment: 15 to 20 received Ad26.COV2.S at low or high dose, single or two shots; about 5 received placebo; per-sample allocation not given. Specimens were obtained on day 63 following the first vaccine or placebo injection. Aged 18-55 years, donor was enrolled in Boston in about 2020. Its platform was an Ad26 vector, and its expressed antigen was Wuhan-strain SARS-CoV-2 spike. The table came from immunoSEQ multiplex PCR; TCRdb's copy has only in-frame clones and leaves some out. Among hundreds of thousands of clones listed, 88% were seen once. Whole-study findings and limits: After vaccination, reports described spike-specific CD8+ and CD4+ T cell responses as showing substantial breadth.

The sequence was obtained from a person between 18 and 59 years old who received the Ad26.COV2.S COVID-19 vaccine or a placebo. Specimen: peripheral blood, collected in a trial of Ad26.COV2.S vaccine versus placebo.

The CDR3 nucleotides read TGCGCCAGCAGCCAAGGCTCGCTCGGAGCCTCTGGAAACACCATATATTTT. Encoded protein: CASSQGSLGASGNTIYF. J is TRBJ1-3 and V is TRBV4-3; D uncertain. The CDR3 sequence is 17 residues long. V shed 1 base and J shed 0 bases, with 13 bases lying between them. CDR1 LGHNA and CDR2 YSLEER come from the germline V gene.